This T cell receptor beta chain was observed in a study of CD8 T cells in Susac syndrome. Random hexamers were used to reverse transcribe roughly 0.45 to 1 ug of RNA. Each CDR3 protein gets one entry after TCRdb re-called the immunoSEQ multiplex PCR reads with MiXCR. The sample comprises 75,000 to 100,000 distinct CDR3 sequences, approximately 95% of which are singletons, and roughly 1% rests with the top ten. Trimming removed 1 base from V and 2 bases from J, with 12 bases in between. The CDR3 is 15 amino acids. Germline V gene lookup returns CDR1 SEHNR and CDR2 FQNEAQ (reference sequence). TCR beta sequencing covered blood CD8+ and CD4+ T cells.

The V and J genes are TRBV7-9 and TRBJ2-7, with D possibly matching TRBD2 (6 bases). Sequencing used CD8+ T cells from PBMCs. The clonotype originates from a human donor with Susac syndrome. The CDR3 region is CASSLVGGKAYEQYF. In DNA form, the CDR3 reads TGTGCCAGCAGCTTAGTTGGGGGGAAGGCCTACGAGCAGTACTTC. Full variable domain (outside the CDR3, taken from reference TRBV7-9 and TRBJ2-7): DTGVSQNPRHKITKRGQNVTFRCDPISEHNRLYWYRQTLGQGPEFLTYFQNEAQLEKSRLLSDRFSAERPKGSFSTLEIQRTEQGDSAMYLCASSLVGGKAYEQYFGPGTRLTVT.